One and the same sample provided the 10 T cell receptor beta chains below, sequenced in a study of blood T cell repertoires in COVID-19. Profiled with immunoSEQ multiplex PCR; TCRdb holds only in-frame clones, not every one. The table has over 250,000 clones, 88% seen once; the top ten hold around 3%. Material: PBMCs or T cells enriched from blood (not recorded which). The origin of the receptors is a woman aged 45-59 years who had recovered from COVID-19.

The sample holds a few counts of this clone. CDR3 region: CSAQLGYEQFF. For the CDR3, the DNA is TGCAGTGCTCAACTAGGGTATGAGCAGTTCTTC. V usage is TRBV20-1 and J usage is TRBJ2-1; tentatively, D is TRBD2 (5 bases). Between the trimmed V and J ends, which lost 5 bases and 8 bases, there was a span of 10 bases. Looked up from germline, CDR1 is DFQATT and CDR2 is SNEGSKA (reference sequence). The CDR3 runs to 11 residues.

This chain joins TRBV18 and TRBJ2-3; 7 bases line up with TRBD2. V trimming: 6 bases; J trimming: 4 bases; junction bases outside the gene matches: 10. CDR1 is KGHSH, CDR2 LQKENI, per germline. This CDR3 region has 15 residues. The CDR3 DNA is TGTGCCAGCTCTGCCAATAGCGGGCCCCCAGATACGCAGTATTTT. It translates to CASSANSGPPDTQYF.

The chain combines TRBV6-5 with TRBJ2-7; the D gene is possibly TRBD1 (6 bases). Germline V CDR1 and CDR2: MNHEY, SVGAGI. The CDR3 totals 13 residues. V was cut by 4 bases and J by 4 bases, with 11 bases left in between. CDR3 region: CASSLGHRYEQYF. The CDR3, as DNA: TGTGCCAGCAGTTTGGGACACCGGTACGAGCAGTACTTC.

The J gene is TRBJ1-2, the V gene TRBV24-1, with 7 nucleotides matching TRBD1. There are 14 residues in the CDR3. The germline CDR1 and CDR2 sequences are KGHDR and SFDVKD. The trim removed 3 bases at V and 8 bases at J, leaving 8 bases unmatched. The DNA of the CDR3 is TGTGCCACCAGTGATCCTACAGGGGTGAAGGGCTACACCTTC. Translated, it gives CATSDPTGVKGYTF.

The V and J genes are TRBV9 and TRBJ1-5; D call uncertain. The V gene's germline CDR1 is SGDLS and CDR2 YYNGEE. The CDR3 sequence is 15 residues long. Between the trimmed V and J ends, which lost 4 bases and 3 bases, there was a span of 14 bases. This chain's CDR3 is CASSPRADNNQPQHF. The CDR3 region has the DNA TGTGCCAGCAGCCCCCGCGCAGACAACAATCAGCCCCAGCATTTT.

The rearrangement joins TRBV28 to TRBJ2-5, with D possibly matching TRBD1 (6 bases). Germline CDR1 MDHEN, CDR2 SYDVKM. The CDR3 contains 15 residues. The V and J ends lost 5 bases and 5 bases respectively, with 18 bases between them. The DNA for the CDR3 is TGTGCCAGCAGTCTGTATATAGCAGGGGCGGAGACCCAGTACTTC. Translated: CASSLYIAGAETQYF.

The chain combines TRBV5-6 with TRBJ1-2, with 9 bases lining up with TRBD1. The V gene's germline CDR1 is SGHDT and CDR2 YYEEEE. This CDR3 is 16 amino acids long. V shed 0 bases, J shed 4 bases, and the junction held 7 bases outside the gene matches. CDR3 sequence: CASSLAETGGRYGYTF. The CDR3 coding sequence is TGTGCCAGCAGCTTGGCCGAGACAGGGGGTCGCTATGGCTACACCTTC.

The chain uses TRBV19 and TRBJ1-1, with no clear D. The CDR3 totals 13 residues. Looked up from germline, CDR1 is LNHDA and CDR2 is SQIVND (reference sequence). Trimming stripped 7 bases from V and 0 bases from J, with 9 bases between. The CDR3 loop is CASISEVNTEAFF. CDR3 in DNA: TGTGCCAGTATCTCGGAGGTGAACACTGAAGCTTTCTTT.

The gene calls are TRBV12-5 and TRBJ1-6, with a weak D call TRBD1 (6 bases). With 6 bases removed from V and 10 bases from J, the gap between germline ends came to 10 bases. This CDR3 spans 12 amino acids. CDR1 and CDR2 from the germline V gene are LGHNT and FRNRAP. Here the CDR3 DNA reads TGTGCTAGTGGCTGGACAGTCTCACCCCTCCACTTT. Translation: CASGWTVSPLHF.

The gene calls are TRBV28 and TRBJ1-6, with TRBD1 as a possible D gene (6 bases). The V gene lost 6 bases and the J gene lost 10 bases, with 19 bases spanning the gap. Per the germline V gene, CDR1 is MDHEN and CDR2 is SYDVKM. The CDR3 is 15 amino acids. Written as DNA, the CDR3 is TGTGCCAGCAGCCGAAGCGCAGGGGTTCGGTCACCCCTCCACTTT. This encodes CASSRSAGVRSPLHF.